A selection of T cell receptor beta chains follows, all from one sample in a study of shared clonotypes between healthy human individuals. The method was immunoSEQ multiplex PCR; TCRdb's version includes in-frame clones alone and lacks a portion of them. The sample shows 550,000 to 700,000 clones, around three quarters of them seen only once. The specimen sequenced was memory CD4+ T cells sorted from blood. Source of these receptors: a woman younger than 45 in good health. Each CDR3 is given with its conserved first and last residue. D genes are given only for firm matches. Clone size is stated in some rows and not others, as once, few, many or a class when expanded.

clone_size	v_call	d_call	j_call	cdr3_nt	cdr3_aa
NA	TRBV6-4	TRBD2	TRBJ2-3	TGTGCCAGCAGTGCACAAGCGGGAGCCTCCGCAGATACGCAGTATTTT	CASSAQAGASADTQYF
NA	TRBV6-5	TRBD1	TRBJ2-3	TGTGCCAGCAGTTGGACAGGGTCTAGCACAGATACGCAGTATTTT	CASSWTGSSTDTQYF
NA	TRBV9	NA	TRBJ1-5	TGTGCCAGCAGCGTAGCTGATTTTCAGCCCCAGCATTTT	CASSVADFQPQHF
few	TRBV5-8	NA	TRBJ1-4	TGTGCCAGCAGCTTTCGGGGCAGTGAAAAACTGTTTTTT	CASSFRGSEKLFF
few	TRBV7-2	NA	TRBJ2-7	TGTGCCAGCAGCTTAGCTCCGGCCGAGCAGTACTTC	CASSLAPAEQYF
NA	TRBV30	NA	TRBJ2-2	TGTGCCTGGAATTCCCTGAACACCGGGGAGCTGTTTTTT	CAWNSLNTGELFF
NA	TRBV30	NA	TRBJ2-1	TGTGCCTGGAGTTACAGCGTGAATGAGCAGTTCTTC	CAWSYSVNEQFF
NA	TRBV2	TRBD1	TRBJ1-5	TGTGCCAGCAGCGGGGGGACAGCCGGCCAGCCCCAGCATTTT	CASSGGTAGQPQHF
few	TRBV5-1	NA	TRBJ2-6	TGCGCCAGCAGCTTGGAACCCAACACTCCTGGGGCCAACGTCCTGACTTTC	CASSLEPNTPGANVLTF
NA	TRBV7-8	TRBD2	TRBJ2-1	TGTGCCAGCAGCGCGACCGGGACTAGCGGCTCGGGTGAGCAGTTCTTC	CASSATGTSGSGEQFF
NA	TRBV2	NA	TRBJ2-7	TGTGCCAGCAGTCCGAGGACAACGAACTCCTACGAGCAGTACTTC	CASSPRTTNSYEQYF
NA	TRBV28	NA	TRBJ2-2	TGTGCCAGCACGGGACTCACCGGGGAGCTGTTTTTT	CASTGLTGELFF
many	TRBV28	TRBD1	TRBJ2-7	TGTGCCAGCACCAAAGACAGGGTCACCTACGAGCAGTACTTC	CASTKDRVTYEQYF
NA	TRBV7-9	NA	TRBJ1-4	TGTGCCAGCAACCTGGGGGCGCGGGTTATCATAGTGGATGAAAAACTGTTTTTT	CASNLGARVIIVDEKLFF
NA	TRBV28	NA	TRBJ1-1	TGTGCCAGCAGTTTTTTGTCCAGATTGAACACTGAAGCTTTCTTT	CASSFLSRLNTEAFF
NA	TRBV2	NA	TRBJ2-2	TGTGCCAGCAGAGGAACTAGGGAGCTGTTTTTT	CASRGTRELFF
NA	TRBV11-2	TRBD1	TRBJ2-2	TGTGCCAGCAGCTTATGGGACAGGGGCACCGGGGAGCTGTTTTTT	CASSLWDRGTGELFF
NA	TRBV6-5	NA	TRBJ2-7	TGTGCCAGCAGTTTTGTAGGGGACTACGAGCAGTACTTC	CASSFVGDYEQYF
NA	TRBV27	NA	TRBJ1-3	TGTGCCAGCAGCCTGACAGGTTCTGGAAACACCATATATTTT	CASSLTGSGNTIYF
NA	TRBV29-1	NA	TRBJ2-3	TGCAGCGTCCCCCGGGTGAGCACAGATACGCAGTATTTT	CSVPRVSTDTQYF
NA	TRBV28	NA	TRBJ2-1	TGTGCCAGCAGTTCCGTCCGGGACAATGAGCAGTTCTTC	CASSSVRDNEQFF
NA	TRBV20-1	NA	TRBJ1-2	TGCAGTGTTTGGCAGGCGTATGGCTACACCTTC	CSVWQAYGYTF
NA	TRBV6-4	TRBD1	TRBJ2-2	TGTGCCAGCAGCCGGACAGGGCTAGGTAGCGGTGCGAACACCGGGGAGCTGTTTTTT	CASSRTGLGSGANTGELFF
NA	TRBV7-2	NA	TRBJ2-5	TGTGCCAGCAGCGCAACCCGGGACGGGACCCAGTACTTC	CASSATRDGTQYF
NA	TRBV29-1	NA	TRBJ2-3	TGCAGCGCTGGGAGGGGGCTGTATACGCAGTATTTT	CSAGRGLYTQYF
few	TRBV7-9	TRBD1	TRBJ2-1	TGTGCCACCACTAAGACAGGGGGAATGAATGAGCAGTTCTTC	CATTKTGGMNEQFF
NA	TRBV13	NA	TRBJ1-2	TGTGCCAGCAGCCTCTTCGGGGGTTTGTATGGCTACACCTTC	CASSLFGGLYGYTF
few	TRBV29-1	NA	TRBJ1-3	TGCAGCGTTGGCCTGCGGGGCGGCGTCGGAAACACCATATATTTT	CSVGLRGGVGNTIYF
NA	TRBV5-1	NA	TRBJ1-1	TGCGCCAGCAGTAAATCGACAGTGAACACTGAAGCTTTCTTT	CASSKSTVNTEAFF
few	TRBV11-1	NA	TRBJ1-1	TGTGCCAGCAGCGCCGCCGGGGGGGACACTGAAGCTTTCTTT	CASSAAGGDTEAFF
NA	TRBV9	NA	TRBJ2-6	TGTGCCAGCAGCGTCAGCTCTGGGGCCAACGTCCTGACTTTC	CASSVSSGANVLTF
once	TRBV6-6	TRBD1	TRBJ1-2	TGTGCCAGCAGCCGACAGGGATTCGATGGCTACACCTTC	CASSRQGFDGYTF
once	TRBV7-3	NA	TRBJ2-5	TGTGCCAGCAGCTCTAGGGTCGAGGAGACCCAGTACTTC	CASSSRVEETQYF
NA	TRBV9	NA	TRBJ2-3	TGTGCCACCTCCGAGCAGTACACAGATACGCAGTATTTT	CATSEQYTDTQYF
NA	TRBV5-5	TRBD1	TRBJ1-5	TGTGCCAGCAGCGGGGACAGGGGCCTTAATCAGCCCCAGCATTTT	CASSGDRGLNQPQHF
NA	TRBV29-1	TRBD2	TRBJ2-3	TGCAGCGTTGGCCTTGGGGTACTAGCGGGGACGTCCTACCGAGATACGCAGTATTTT	CSVGLGVLAGTSYRDTQYF
NA	TRBV27	NA	TRBJ1-1	TGTGCCAGCAGTCCCCTTGACAAGAACACTGAAGCTTTCTTT	CASSPLDKNTEAFF
few	TRBV28	NA	TRBJ2-1	TGTGCCAGCAGATCCCCTGGGGGGACCCGGGAGCAGTTCTTC	CASRSPGGTREQFF
NA	TRBV4-1	NA	TRBJ2-1	TGCGCCACGTCCCGCGATTTGGCAGGGAGCAATGAGCAGTTCTTC	CATSRDLAGSNEQFF
NA	TRBV28	TRBD1	TRBJ1-2	TGTGCCAGCAGATTAGACAGGGAGGGGGATGGCTACACCTTC	CASRLDREGDGYTF
NA	TRBV15	TRBD2	TRBJ2-3	TGTGCCACCAGCAGGAGACTAGCGGGAGGCCCAGATACGCAGTATTTT	CATSRRLAGGPDTQYF
NA	TRBV19	TRBD1	TRBJ1-5	TGTGCCAGTGGAGGGACAGGGGGATTTCAGCCCCAGCATTTT	CASGGTGGFQPQHF
NA	TRBV25-1	TRBD1	TRBJ2-7	TGTGCCAGCAGTGGGACAGGGTTAGTTTCCTACGAGCAGTACTTC	CASSGTGLVSYEQYF
NA	TRBV11-2	NA	TRBJ2-3	TGTGCCAGCAGCAAGACAGATACGCAGTATTTT	CASSKTDTQYF
NA	TRBV9	NA	TRBJ1-1	TGTGCCAGCAGCGCTCCGGGCACTGAAGCTTTCTTT	CASSAPGTEAFF
NA	TRBV27	TRBD1	TRBJ1-4	TGTGCCAGCAGGGGGACAGCTACACGGGGAACTAATGAAAAACTGTTTTTT	CASRGTATRGTNEKLFF
NA	TRBV30	TRBD2	TRBJ2-1	TGTGCCTGGCATACTAGCGGGGCAAACTACAATGAGCAGTTCTTC	CAWHTSGANYNEQFF
NA	TRBV11-1	NA	TRBJ2-7	TGTGCCAGCAGCTTAGTGGGAGCGGCGTACTACGAGCAGTACTTC	CASSLVGAAYYEQYF
NA	TRBV21-1	NA	TRBJ2-1	TGTGCCAGCAGCAAAGACCCGGGAGAACTAGCGGGAGACTACAATGAGCAGTTCTTC	CASSKDPGELAGDYNEQFF
NA	TRBV7-2	NA	TRBJ2-6	TGTGCCAGCACCCGGTCGGTTTCTGGGGCCAACGTCCTGACTTTC	CASTRSVSGANVLTF
NA	TRBV6-6	NA	TRBJ2-7	TGTGCCAGCAGTCACCGGGACGGAGATCTCGGGCAGTACTTC	CASSHRDGDLGQYF
NA	TRBV28	NA	TRBJ2-2	TGTGCCAGCAGTTTCCCCCCGAACACCGGGGAGCTGTTTTTT	CASSFPPNTGELFF
NA	TRBV15	NA	TRBJ2-7	TGTGCCACCAGCACTCGGCAGGGTAGCTCCTACGAGCAGTACTTC	CATSTRQGSSYEQYF
NA	TRBV27	NA	TRBJ1-1	TGTGCCAGCAGACAACGCGGGACGCTGAACACTGAAGCTTTCTTT	CASRQRGTLNTEAFF
NA	TRBV28	NA	TRBJ2-7	TGTGCCAGCAGTTATTCACACCTTGGGTACGAGCAGTACTTC	CASSYSHLGYEQYF
few	TRBV23-1	NA	TRBJ1-5	TGCGCCAGCAGTCGTCAATCAGTTCCGGGGCAAGGGAGTCAGCCCCAGCATTTT	CASSRQSVPGQGSQPQHF
NA	TRBV5-1	NA	TRBJ2-7	TGCGCCAGCAGCAATCCAGGCAGGGTCTCCTACGAGCAGTACTTC	CASSNPGRVSYEQYF
few	TRBV11-2	TRBD2	TRBJ2-2	TGTGCCAGCAGCTTAAGCTCTAGCGGGAATGGCGGGGAGCTGTTTTTT	CASSLSSSGNGGELFF
NA	TRBV5-4	NA	TRBJ1-1	TGTGCCAGCAGCTCCCATAAGTCCCAGAACACTGAAGCTTTCTTT	CASSSHKSQNTEAFF
few	TRBV4-2	NA	TRBJ2-7	TGTGCCAGCAGCCAAGAGACGGCAACCTACTACGAGCAGTACTTC	CASSQETATYYEQYF